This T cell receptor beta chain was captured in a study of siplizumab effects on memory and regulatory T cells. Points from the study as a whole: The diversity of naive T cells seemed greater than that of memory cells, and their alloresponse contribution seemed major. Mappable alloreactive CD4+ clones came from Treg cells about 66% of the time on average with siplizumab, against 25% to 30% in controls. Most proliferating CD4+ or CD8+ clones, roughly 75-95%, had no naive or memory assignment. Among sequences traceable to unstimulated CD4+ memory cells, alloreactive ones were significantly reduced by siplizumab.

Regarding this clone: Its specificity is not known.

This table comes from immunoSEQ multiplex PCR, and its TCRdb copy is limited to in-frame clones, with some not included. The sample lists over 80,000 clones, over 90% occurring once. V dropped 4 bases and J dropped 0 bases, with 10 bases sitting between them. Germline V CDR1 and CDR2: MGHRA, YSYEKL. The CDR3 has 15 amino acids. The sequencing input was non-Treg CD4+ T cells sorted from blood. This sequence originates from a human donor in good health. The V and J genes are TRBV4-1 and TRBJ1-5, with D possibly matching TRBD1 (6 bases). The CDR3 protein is CASSPRTVSNQPQHF. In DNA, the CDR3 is TGCGCCAGCAGCCCGAGGACAGTTAGCAATCAGCCCCAGCATTTT.